These 6 T cell receptor beta chains originate from one sample sequenced in a study of Graves' ophthalmopathy and Graves' hyperthyroidism. RNA transcripts yielded amplified TCR beta CDR3 regions. Second-round multiplex PCR came after a first-round RT-PCR that employed HTBI primers. MiXCR, run by TCRdb on the multiplex PCR reads, gives a single entry per CDR3 protein. This sample has about 410,000 distinct CDR3 sequences; about 16% occur once, and the top ten carry around 1.6%. The sequenced material came from peripheral blood. The receptors were sampled from a woman aged 18-35 years with Graves' ophthalmopathy.

This clonotype has a count of ten or more. The rearrangement joins TRBV6-2 or TRBV6-3 to TRBJ2-2; 12 nucleotides agree with TRBD2. The CDR3 spans 15 residues. With V trimmed by 6 bases and J by 7 bases, 6 bases remained unmatched. Germline CDR1 and CDR2: MNHEY and SVGEGT. CDR3 DNA sequence: TGTGCCAGCAGAGAGACTAGCGGGAGCGGCGGGGAGCTGTTTTTT. Translating it yields CASRETSGSGGELFF.

This clonotype was detected ten times or more. This sequence joins TRBV24-1 and TRBJ2-2, with D possibly being TRBD1 (6 bases). The ends were cut back, 3 bases at V and 5 bases at J, with 12 bases in the middle. This CDR3 comprises 15 residues. Germline V CDR1 and CDR2: KGHDR, SFDVKD. The CDR3 DNA sequence: TGTGCCACCAGTGATCGAACAGGGAAAACCGGGGAGCTGTTTTTT. Translation: CATSDRTGKTGELFF.

This clonotype came up many times. The chain combines TRBV6-1 with TRBJ1-5, with unresolved D. Germline CDR1 MNHNS, CDR2 SASEGT. The CDR3 loop spans 15 amino acids. V was clipped by 5 bases and J by 7 bases, with 18 bases between them. The CDR3 loop reads CASSQNYRSEQPQHF. CDR3 sequence (DNA): TGTGCCAGCAGTCAAAATTACCGTTCGGAGCAGCCCCAGCATTTT.

This clonotype showed up many times. The chain is built from TRBV29-1 and TRBJ2-2; D gene uncertain. The ends were cut back, 6 bases at V and 3 bases at J, with 5 bases in the middle. The CDR3 sequence is 11 residues long. Germline V gene lookup returns CDR1 SQVTM and CDR2 ANQGSEA. The CDR3 DNA reads as TGCAGCGTCGGGTACACCGGGGAGCTGTTTTTT. Protein: CSVGYTGELFF.

At least ten counts were recorded for this clonotype. The chain links TRBV28 to TRBJ2-7, with 11 nucleotides matching TRBD2. The germline V gene encodes CDR1 MDHEN and CDR2 SYDVKM. This CDR3 is 15 amino acids long. Unmatched junction bases numbered 5, after V lost 2 bases and J lost 5 bases. CDR3 DNA: TGTGCCAGCAGTTTACTAGCGGGAGGTTTCGACGAGCAGTACTTC. Amino acids: CASSLLAGGFDEQYF.

This clonotype has ten or more counts. V gene TRBV10-3 combines with J gene TRBJ2-7; 9 positions agree with TRBD2. The CDR3 spans 16 residues. V shed 3 bases and J 0 bases; nucleotides not matched to a gene: 6. CDR1 ENHRY and CDR2 SYGVKD come from the germline V gene. The DNA for the CDR3 is TGTGCCATCAGTGAACCTAGCGGGGCTAGCTCCTACGAGCAGTACTTC. Translated, it gives CAISEPSGASSYEQYF.